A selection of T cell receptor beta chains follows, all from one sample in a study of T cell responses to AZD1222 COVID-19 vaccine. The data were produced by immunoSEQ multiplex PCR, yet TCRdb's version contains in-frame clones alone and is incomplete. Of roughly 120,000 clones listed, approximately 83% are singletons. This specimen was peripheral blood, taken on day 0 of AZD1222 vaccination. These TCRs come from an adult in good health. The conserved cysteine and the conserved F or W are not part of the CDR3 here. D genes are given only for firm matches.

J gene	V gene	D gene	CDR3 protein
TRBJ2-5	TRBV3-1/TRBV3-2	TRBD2	ASSRSNSGRETQY
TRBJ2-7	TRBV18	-	ASSPEASGFYEQY
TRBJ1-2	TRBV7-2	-	ASSSTGLTSNYGYT
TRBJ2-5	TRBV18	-	ASSPGGETQY
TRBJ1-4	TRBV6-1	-	ASSRDYNEKLF
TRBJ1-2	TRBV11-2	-	ASSSYSGLGGYT
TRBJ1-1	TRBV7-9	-	ASSLWNTEAF
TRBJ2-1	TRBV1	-	TSSQDNRTVRDNEQF
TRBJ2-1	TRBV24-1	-	ATSQDPSTYNEQF
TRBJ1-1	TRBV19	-	ASSRLRLDTEAF
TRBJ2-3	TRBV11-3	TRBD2	ASSLSGGSTDTQY
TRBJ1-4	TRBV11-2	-	ASSLDRFRPDKLF
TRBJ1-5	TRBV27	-	ASSLSRTLSNQPQH
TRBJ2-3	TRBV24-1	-	ATNSGEKTDTQY
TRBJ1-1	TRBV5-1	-	ASSLGTMNTEAF
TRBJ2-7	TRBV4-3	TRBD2	ASSQFPGTSGNHEQY
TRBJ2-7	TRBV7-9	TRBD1	ASSTTTGHVEQY
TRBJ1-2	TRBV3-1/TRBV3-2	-	ASSHRRTVNYGYT
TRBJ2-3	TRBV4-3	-	ASSQEASDTQY